This T cell receptor (beta chain) derives from a study of blood T cell repertoires in COVID-19. Profiling relied on immunoSEQ multiplex PCR, and the TCRdb table lists in-frame clones only, not all of them. Of some 54,000 clones in the sample, approximately 83% were seen once. This clone was seen a handful of times. The V and J ends lost 0 bases and 0 bases respectively, with 9 bases between them. This CDR3 comprises 15 residues. Germline lookup yields CDR1 KGHSH and CDR2 LQKENI. The sample taken for sequencing was peripheral blood. The source is a man between 65 and 85 years old with active COVID-19. The genes are TRBV18 and TRBJ2-7; the D is unclear. This CDR3 reads CASSPPSRSSYEQYF. The CDR3 DNA is TGTGCCAGCTCACCACCAAGCCGGAGCTCCTACGAGCAGTACTTC. Using reference TRBV18 and TRBJ2-7 for the parts outside the CDR3, the full variable domain is NAGVMQNPRHLVRRRGQEARLRCSPMKGHSHVYWYRQLPEEGLKFMVYLQKENIIDESGMPKERFSAEFPKEGPSILRIQQVVRGDSAAYFCASSPPSRSSYEQYFGPGTRLTVT.